These 25 T cell receptor beta chains were sequenced from one sample in a study of T cell responses to AZD1222 COVID-19 vaccine (dated by TCRdb to 2020 to 2023). According to the study, the label for this sample's time point signals: baseline before first vaccination. The library was obtained by the immunoSEQ multiplex PCR assay. The table comes from immuneACCESS by way of TCRdb, which keeps in-frame sequences with V and J called. Part of the clones is missing from these tables; in studies checked, under half for an unresolved V gene and the rest for unknown reasons. The sample records roughly 150,000 clones, about four fifths of which are singletons. In total, the top ten clones hold about 4% of the sample. The source material was peripheral blood, sampled on day 0 of AZD1222 vaccination. These receptors all come from an adult in good health.

The V gene is TRBV7-9, the J gene TRBJ2-7, with D maybe TRBD1 (5 bases). Trimming took off 3 bases at V and 7 bases at J, with 16 bases between the two ends. Germline V gives CDR1 SEHNR, CDR2 FQNEAQ (reference sequence). This CDR3 comprises 14 residues. The CDR3 region has the DNA TGTGCCAGCAGCTTGGACGGAACAGGTGTTGAGCAGTACTTC. It translates to CASSLDGTGVEQYF.

The rearrangement uses TRBV24-1 and TRBJ2-6; no definite D call. Per the germline V gene, CDR1 is KGHDR and CDR2 is SFDVKD. V lost 5 bases to trimming and J lost 0 bases, with 4 bases between them. CDR3 size: 14 residues. CDR3 in DNA: TGTGCCACCAGTGGTAGCTCTGGGGCCAACGTCCTGACTTTC. Its translation is CATSGSSGANVLTF.

This clone was detected a few times. The chain employs TRBV18 and TRBJ2-2; 7 positions match TRBD1. The CDR3 length is 17 residues. Trimming removed 6 bases from V and 6 bases from J; junction bases left unmatched: 16. Germline V gene lookup returns CDR1 KGHSH and CDR2 LQKENI. CDR3 loop: CASSRVAQGLLSGELFF. The CDR3 bases are TGTGCCAGCTCCCGCGTGGCACAGGGGCTTCTATCCGGGGAGCTGTTTTTT.

The J gene is TRBJ1-6, the V gene TRBV7-2, with a possible D match to TRBD1 (5 bases). CDR1 and CDR2 from the germline V gene are SGHTA and FQGNSA. The CDR3 length is 15 residues. V lost 2 bases, J lost 6 bases, and 11 bases lay in between. This chain's CDR3 is CASSLWGQLNSPLHF. CDR3 coding DNA: TGTGCCAGCAGCTTATGGGGCCAACTTAATTCACCCCTCCACTTT.

This rearrangement joins TRBV6-5 to TRBJ2-7; a possible D gene is TRBD2 (5 bases). The CDR3 sequence is 12 residues long. Trimming stripped 7 bases from V and 4 bases from J, with 11 bases between. Germline V gives CDR1 MNHEY, CDR2 SVGAGI. The CDR3 reads CASTGVSYEQYF. The DNA for the CDR3 is TGTGCCAGCACCGGGGTCTCGTACGAGCAGTACTTC.

CDR3 residues: CATSALPGTSGGAVHEQFF. CDR3 sequence (DNA): TGTGCCACCAGTGCCCTCCCCGGGACTAGCGGGGGGGCCGTACATGAGCAGTTCTTC. The chain uses TRBV24-1 and TRBJ2-1; 16 bases are a match to TRBD2. Germline CDR1 is KGHDR and CDR2 is SFDVKD. Germline trimming cut 5 bases from V and 8 bases from J; bases unmatched to any gene: 14. The CDR3 covers 19 residues.

The V call is TRBV5-5, the J call TRBJ2-2, with D perhaps matching TRBD1 (5 bases). CDR3 length equals 17 residues. The V gene's germline CDR1 is SGHKS and CDR2 YYEKEE (reference sequence). V gave up 2 bases and J gave up 1 base, with 15 bases separating them. The CDR3 sequence is CASSFGPKGVNTGELFF. CDR3 coding DNA: TGTGCCAGCAGCTTTGGTCCAAAAGGGGTGAACACCGGGGAGCTGTTTTTT.

The genes are TRBV5-6 and TRBJ2-3; TRBD2 matches 11 bases. The CDR3 is 15 amino acids. Unmatched junction bases numbered 0, after V lost 2 bases and J lost 1 base. Per the germline V gene, CDR1 is SGHDT and CDR2 is YYEEEE. CDR3 DNA sequence: TGTGCCAGCAGCTTACTAGCGGGGGGCACAGATACGCAGTATTTT. Translated: CASSLLAGGTDTQYF.

The V and J genes are TRBV5-6 and TRBJ1-4; perhaps TRBD1 as D (5 bases). The CDR3 extends over 15 amino acids. V was shortened by 2 bases and J by 7 bases, with 15 bases between the two germline ends. Germline CDR1 reads SGHDT; CDR2 reads YYEEEE. CDR3: CASSLIKGDTEKLFF. The DNA of the CDR3 is TGTGCCAGCAGCTTAATAAAAGGGGATACTGAAAAACTGTTTTTT.

The chain links TRBV3-1 (or the pseudogene TRBV3-2) to TRBJ1-1, with TRBD1 as a possible D gene (6 bases). Germline V gives CDR1 LGHDT, CDR2 YNNKEL (reference sequence). V dropped 5 bases and J dropped 0 bases, with 22 bases sitting between them. The CDR3 consists of 18 residues. This CDR3 reads CASSFGLMGAHLNTEAFF. DNA of the CDR3: TGTGCCAGCAGCTTTGGATTAATGGGGGCCCACTTGAACACTGAAGCTTTCTTT.

This chain connects TRBV21-1 to TRBJ2-3; TRBD2 is the table's D call and was not checked against the DNA. TRBV21-1 is a pseudogene. The CDR3 runs 14 residues. The CDR3 DNA follows: TGTGCCAGCAGGTTAGCGGGGAAGACAGATACGCAGTATTTT. Translated: CASRLAGKTDTQYF.

The sample holds one count of this clone. The chain links TRBV4-1 to TRBJ1-6, with 10 positions matching TRBD1. CDR1 is MGHRA, CDR2 YSYEKL, per germline. This CDR3 has 22 amino acids. V was pared by 2 bases and J by 0 bases, with 16 bases of the junction left unmatched. CDR3 sequence: CASSQQRVTGTGASSYNSPLHF. CDR3 sequence (DNA): TGCGCCAGCAGCCAACAACGTGTAACAGGGACAGGGGCGAGCTCCTATAATTCACCCCTCCACTTT.

This chain uses TRBV6-6 with TRBJ1-6; D not certain. CDR1 is MNHNY and CDR2 is SVGAGI in the germline V gene (reference sequence). The CDR3 loop spans 16 amino acids. The germline V and J ends were trimmed by 2 bases and 0 bases, with 8 bases remaining between them. The CDR3 loop reads CASSYLGRSYNSPLHF. For the CDR3, the DNA is TGTGCCAGCAGTTACCTGGGCCGCTCCTATAATTCACCCCTCCACTTT.

The chain has TRBV2 and TRBJ1-1; maybe TRBD1 (6 bases). Germline CDR1 reads SNHLY; CDR2 reads FYNNEI. The CDR3 has 15 residues. Trimming shortened V by 2 bases and J by 2 bases, and 12 bases separated the two germline ends. The CDR3 nucleotides are TGTGCCAGCAGTGAAAACAACAGGGTTAACACTGAAGCTTTCTTT. This gives the protein CASSENNRVNTEAFF. The full variable domain, with the rest looked up from reference TRBV2 and TRBJ1-1, is EPEVTQTPSHQVTQMGQEVILRCVPISNHLYFYWYRQILGQKVEFLVSFYNNEISEKSEIFDDQFSVERPDGSNFTLKIRSTKLEDSAMYFCASSENNRVNTEAFFGQGTRLTVV.

The chain links TRBV11-2 to TRBJ2-2; D possibly matches TRBD1 or TRBD2 (6 bases each). Trimming pared 0 bases from V and 6 bases from J, leaving 11 bases between. Germline CDR1 is SGHAT and CDR2 is FQNNGV. The CDR3 contains 15 residues. CDR3 sequence: CASSLDRGGPGELFF. DNA of the CDR3: TGTGCCAGCAGCTTAGATCGAGGGGGGCCCGGGGAGCTGTTTTTT. The full variable domain, in which reference TRBV11-2 and TRBJ2-2 provide the parts outside the CDR3, is EAGVAQSPRYKIIEKRQSVAFWCNPISGHATLYWYQQILGQGPKLLIQFQNNGVVDDSQLPKDRFSAERLKGVDSTLKIQPAKLEDSAVYLCASSLDRGGPGELFFGEGSRLTVL.

V usage is TRBV2 and J usage is TRBJ1-3, with 7 bases aligning to TRBD1. Germline CDR1 and CDR2: SNHLY and FYNNEI. V was clipped by 1 base and J by 0 bases; unmatched bases: 6. The CDR3 is made up of 17 amino acids. The CDR3: CASSEVGRGYSGNTIYF. The CDR3 DNA follows: TGTGCCAGCAGTGAAGTCGGCAGGGGGTACTCTGGAAACACCATATATTTT.

The chain is built from TRBV3-1 (or the pseudogene TRBV3-2) and TRBJ2-7, with D unresolved. V lost 4 bases and J 0 bases, leaving 4 bases between the germline ends. Germline assignment: CDR1 LGHDT and CDR2 YNNKEL (reference sequence). This CDR3 is 12 amino acids long. CDR3 residues: CASSPSSYEQYF. In DNA, the CDR3 is TGTGCCAGCAGCCCCAGCTCCTACGAGCAGTACTTC.

The chain uses TRBV28 and TRBJ1-1, with a possible D match to TRBD1 (5 bases). This CDR3 is built from 11 residues. Trimming left V 4 bases short and J 10 bases short, with 10 bases between. The germline gives CDR1 MDHEN, CDR2 SYDVKM. CDR3 coding DNA: TGTGCCAGCAGTTCACAGGCAGGAGCTTTCTTT. This codes for CASSSQAGAFF.

The rearrangement uses TRBV5-1 and TRBJ2-6; unclear D gene. Per germline, CDR1 SGHRS and CDR2 YFSETQ. The germline V and J ends were trimmed by 4 bases and 0 bases, with 8 bases remaining between them. The CDR3 totals 15 residues. As DNA, the CDR3 is TGCGCCAGCAGCGTCACAAGCTCTGGGGCCAACGTCCTGACTTTC. It yields the protein CASSVTSSGANVLTF. The whole variable domain, remainder taken from reference TRBV5-1 and TRBJ2-6, is KAGVTQTPRYLIKTRGQQVTLSCSPISGHRSVSWYQQTPGQGLQFLFEYFSETQRNKGNFPGRFSGRQFSNSRSEMNVSTLELGDSALYLCASSVTSSGANVLTFGAGSRLTVL.

This clone appeared once. The chain uses TRBV28 and TRBJ1-5; 9 positions match TRBD1. Trimming cost V 1 base and J 4 bases; bases outside gene matches: 2. CDR3 length equals 15 residues. Germline loops: CDR1 MDHEN, CDR2 SYDVKM. CDR3 amino acids: CASSLSGQGNQPQHF. The CDR3 coding sequence is TGTGCCAGCAGTTTATCCGGACAGGGGAATCAGCCCCAGCATTTT.

This clone was recorded a few times. The chain carries TRBV4-1 and TRBJ1-1; D ambiguous. CDR1 and CDR2 (germline): MGHRA, YSYEKL. Trimming removed 0 bases at V and 5 bases at J, with 10 bases between. This CDR3 has 14 amino acids. In DNA form, the CDR3 reads TGCGCCAGCAGCCAAGATCAAGGGTGGACTGAAGCTTTCTTT. Its translation is CASSQDQGWTEAFF.

V gene TRBV3-1 (or the pseudogene TRBV3-2) combines with J gene TRBJ2-1; TRBD1 agrees at 8 bases. CDR3 length equals 16 residues. Trimming took 3 bases from V and 2 from J; bases not matched to a gene: 6. The germline gives CDR1 LGHDT, CDR2 YNNKEL (reference sequence). In DNA, the CDR3 is TGTGCCAGCAGCCACCGACAGGGGAGAACCTACAATGAGCAGTTCTTC. It yields the protein CASSHRQGRTYNEQFF.

This clone was seen more than once but under ten times. The genes are TRBV5-1 and TRBJ1-4; the D gene is possibly TRBD1 (6 bases). V lost 0 bases, J lost 7 bases, and 10 bases lay in between. CDR3 length: 14 amino acids. Germline V gene sequence: CDR1 SGHRS, CDR2 YFSETQ. This CDR3 reads CASSLGPGAEKLFF. For the CDR3, the DNA is TGCGCCAGCAGCTTGGGCCCGGGGGCTGAAAAACTGTTTTTT.

The CDR3, as DNA: TGCGCCAGCAGCTTGGAAAGGCGGGTCACTGAAGCTTTCTTT. Its translation is CASSLERRVTEAFF. This chain uses TRBV5-1 with TRBJ1-1; no clear D. The CDR3 runs 14 residues. The germline CDR1 and CDR2 sequences are SGHRS and YFSETQ. The germline V and J ends were trimmed by 0 bases and 4 bases, with 10 bases remaining between them.

This rearrangement joins TRBV5-1 to TRBJ2-1; the match to TRBD1 covers 9 bases. Unmatched junction bases numbered 7, after V lost 4 bases and J lost 8 bases. The CDR3 extends over 14 amino acids. Germline CDR1 is SGHRS and CDR2 is YFSETQ. Here the CDR3 reads CASSKTGGRDEQFF. As DNA, the CDR3 is TGCGCCAGCAGCAAAACAGGGGGCAGGGATGAGCAGTTCTTC.